This T cell receptor beta chain is drawn from a study of vaccination effects on CD4 cells after COVID-19. Study observations and caveats: Spike-reactive clones detected post-vaccine in convalescents consisted mainly of new vaccine-induced clones. In the late period after vaccination, infection- and vaccine-induced clones contracted markedly.

Researchers isolated CD4+ T cells once approximately ten days of culture had elapsed. Profiled with immunoSEQ multiplex PCR; TCRdb holds only in-frame clones, not every one. The sample includes approximately 46,000 clones, 74% of them seen just once. Points on this clone: Its specificity is unknown.

Between the trimmed V and J ends, which lost 5 bases and 2 bases, there was a span of 13 bases. The CDR3 is 15 amino acids. Germline assignment: CDR1 SGHAT and CDR2 FQNNGV. The sample here was CD4+ T cells from PBMCs cultured without peptide, taken before COVID-19 vaccination. The V call is TRBV11-2, the J call TRBJ2-1; D remains unclear. The receptor was derived from a human donor who had a prior SARS-CoV-2 infection. As DNA, the CDR3 is TGTGCCAGCAGCCCCGGTACGGGCGCCTACAATGAGCAGTTCTTC. Amino acid sequence: CASSPGTGAYNEQFF.